A single sample is the source of the 9 T cell receptor beta chains below, sequenced in a study of identical twins. TCRdb independently ran MiXCR on the 5' RACE reads; one entry per CDR3 protein. The sample lists 1.5 million to 2 million distinct CDR3 sequences; around a third were seen once. What was sequenced was cord blood. Receptor source: a newborn girl in good health.

This clonotype was recorded at least ten times. V gene TRBV18 combines with J gene TRBJ1-1; possible D gene TRBD1, 6 bases. There are 13 residues in the CDR3. V lost 8 bases and J lost 3, with 13 bases in between. Germline-derived CDR1 and CDR2 are KGHSH and LQKENI. The CDR3, as DNA: TGTGCCAGCAGTCCCGGGGGCGACACTGAAGCTTTCTTT. It translates to CASSPGGDTEAFF.

The chain combines TRBV9 with TRBJ2-7, with 9 bases fitting TRBD2. Looked up from germline, CDR1 is SGDLS and CDR2 is YYNGEE. V trimming: 2 bases; J trimming: 5 bases; junction bases outside the gene matches: 5. The CDR3 is 14 residues long. This chain's CDR3 is CASSVGLAFDEQYF. CDR3 DNA: TGTGCCAGCAGCGTGGGACTAGCATTCGACGAGCAGTACTTC. The entire variable domain, with the rest obtained from reference TRBV9 and TRBJ2-7, is as follows: DSGVTQTPKHLITATGQRVTLRCSPRSGDLSVYWYQQSLDQGLQFLIQYYNGEERAKGNILERFSAQQFPDLHSELNLSSLELGDSALYFCASSVGLAFDEQYFGPGTRLTVT.

This rearrangement joins TRBV5-1 to TRBJ1-2; D remains ambiguous. Germline assignment: CDR1 SGHRS and CDR2 YFSETQ. The CDR3 runs 14 residues. Between the trimmed V and J ends, which lost 1 base and 6 bases, there was a span of 13 bases. The CDR3 DNA is TGCGCCAGCAGCTTGCTGCGGGGAGCCGATGGCTACACCTTC. It encodes CASSLLRGADGYTF.

V and J are TRBV5-1 and TRBJ2-3; D remains unclear. The V end lost 5 bases, the J end lost 2 bases, and 9 bases lay between the germline ends. From germline, CDR1 is SGHRS and CDR2 YFSETQ. This CDR3 comprises 13 residues. CDR3 nucleotide sequence: TGCGCCAGCAGGGTGGCTAACACAGATACGCAGTATTTT. It codes for CASRVANTDTQYF. The full variable domain, in which reference TRBV5-1 and TRBJ2-3 provide the parts outside the CDR3, is KAGVTQTPRYLIKTRGQQVTLSCSPISGHRSVSWYQQTPGQGLQFLFEYFSETQRNKGNFPGRFSGRQFSNSRSEMNVSTLELGDSALYLCASRVANTDTQYFGPGTRLTVL.

This clonotype was seen a few times. The chain employs TRBV3-1 and TRBJ1-5; D is perhaps TRBD1 (5 bases). CDR1 is LGHDT, CDR2 YNNKEL, per germline (reference sequence). The CDR3 is 14 amino acids. Trimming stripped 4 bases from V and 6 bases from J, with 13 bases between. Here the CDR3 reads CASSPYQGVQPQHF. The CDR3 DNA is TGTGCCAGCAGCCCCTACCAGGGAGTTCAGCCCCAGCATTTT.

V usage is TRBV28 and J usage is TRBJ1-1, with a possible D match to TRBD1 (6 bases). The CDR3 has 15 residues. The germline CDR1 and CDR2 sequences are MDHEN and SYDVKM. The V end was cut by 7 bases, the J end by 0 bases, with 15 bases between. The CDR3: CASTMGGALNTEAFF. In DNA form, the CDR3 reads TGTGCCAGCACCATGGGGGGGGCGTTGAACACTGAAGCTTTCTTT.

This clonotype has a handful of counts. The chain joins TRBV5-1 to TRBJ2-4; 14 bases match TRBD2. CDR3 length equals 16 residues. The germline V gene has CDR1 SGHRS and CDR2 YFSETQ. V lost 2 bases to trimming and J lost 13 bases; unmatched junction nucleotides: 11. The CDR3 DNA follows: TGCGCCAGCAGCTTTACGACTAGCGGGAGGGCACATGAGCAGTACTTC. It codes for CASSFTTSGRAHEQYF.

The gene calls are TRBV7-9 and TRBJ2-3; the match to TRBD1 covers 9 bases. Germline V gene data show CDR1 as SEHNR and CDR2 as FQNEAQ (reference sequence). This CDR3 comprises 15 residues. V dropped 4 bases and J dropped 3; count of bases not matched to a gene: 5. In DNA, the CDR3 is TGTGCCAGCAGCTACAGACAGGGGGTTACAGATACGCAGTATTTT. This translates into CASSYRQGVTDTQYF.

The sample holds many counts of this clonotype. The chain combines TRBV10-3 with TRBJ2-1; the match to TRBD2 covers 10 bases. This CDR3 contains 15 residues. V shed 4 bases, J shed 5 bases, and the junction held 5 bases outside the gene matches. The germline CDR1 and CDR2 sequences are ENHRY and SYGVKD. In DNA form, the CDR3 reads TGTGCCATCAGTGGGGGACTAGCGCCCAACAATGAGCAGTTCTTC. Its protein is CAISGGLAPNNEQFF.